The rows below give T cell receptor beta chains drawn from one sample of a study of OX40 agonist ivuxolimab in advanced cancers. Generated by immunoSEQ multiplex PCR, the TCRdb table keeps only in-frame clones and is missing some. The repertoire has 22,000 or so clones, 65% to 90% of them found once; the top ten carry about a third. The sequences come from CD4+ or CD8+ T cells sorted from blood, collected in a trial of the OX40 agonist ivuxolimab. These receptors came from an adult with an advanced solid tumor such as melanoma, head and neck, liver or kidney cancer. Both conserved end residues are part of each CDR3. The order of the fields is CDR3 protein, J gene, clone size, V gene. Clone size is shown for a subset of rows, as once, few, many or a class of expanded clone.

CDR3aa: CASSPGLAGRVETQYF; j_gene: TRBJ2-5; abundance: .; v_gene: TRBV11-2
CDR3aa: CASSERSEGPTEAFF; j_gene: TRBJ1-1; abundance: .; v_gene: TRBV6-1
CDR3aa: CASSVQVRAPYEQYF; j_gene: TRBJ2-7; abundance: once; v_gene: TRBV6-1
CDR3aa: CASSLLAGNEQYF; j_gene: TRBJ2-7; abundance: .; v_gene: TRBV13
CDR3aa: CAWSVALGGAHEQYF; j_gene: TRBJ2-7; abundance: once; v_gene: TRBV30
CDR3aa: CASSLSSRVSTGELFF; j_gene: TRBJ2-2; abundance: .; v_gene: TRBV7-3
CDR3aa: CASSFTSGTSYEQYF; j_gene: TRBJ2-7; abundance: .; v_gene: TRBV28
CDR3aa: CASSKRDRDSTNTGELFF; j_gene: TRBJ2-2; abundance: .; v_gene: TRBV5-1
CDR3aa: CASSSLGPTDTQYF; j_gene: TRBJ2-3; abundance: .; v_gene: TRBV6-5
CDR3aa: CASSLDPGRVGQPQHF; j_gene: TRBJ1-5; abundance: .; v_gene: TRBV7-2
CDR3aa: CASSTGLAGQETQYF; j_gene: TRBJ2-5; abundance: .; v_gene: TRBV6-6
CDR3aa: CAGQRGSEAFF; j_gene: TRBJ1-1; abundance: .; v_gene: TRBV28
CDR3aa: CSAARRQGVGYTF; j_gene: TRBJ1-2; abundance: .; v_gene: TRBV29-1
CDR3aa: CASSRREGRGEKLFF; j_gene: TRBJ1-4; abundance: .; v_gene: TRBV6-6
CDR3aa: CASSDILGRGTDTQYF; j_gene: TRBJ2-3; abundance: .; v_gene: TRBV10-2
CDR3aa: CASGTSSTYEQYF; j_gene: TRBJ2-7; abundance: .; v_gene: TRBV6-5
CDR3aa: CATSRALDSLSGYTF; j_gene: TRBJ1-2; abundance: .; v_gene: TRBV15
CDR3aa: CASSLVAGVYEQYF; j_gene: TRBJ2-7; abundance: .; v_gene: TRBV11-1
CDR3aa: CASSGADGELFF; j_gene: TRBJ2-2; abundance: .; v_gene: TRBV5-6
CDR3aa: CASRTGANQPQHF; j_gene: TRBJ1-5; abundance: .; v_gene: TRBV28
CDR3aa: CASSPRAGGADTQYF; j_gene: TRBJ2-3; abundance: .; v_gene: TRBV4-2
CDR3aa: CASSKVKAGNSEQFF; j_gene: TRBJ2-1; abundance: .; v_gene: TRBV19
CDR3aa: CASSIHRGGNQPQHF; j_gene: TRBJ1-5; abundance: few; v_gene: TRBV19
CDR3aa: CASSTQGEAVTYEQYF; j_gene: TRBJ2-7; abundance: .; v_gene: TRBV5-5
CDR3aa: CASRGSGSLKSAEQFF; j_gene: TRBJ2-1; abundance: few; v_gene: TRBV10-2
CDR3aa: CASSRGTTRSGELFF; j_gene: TRBJ2-2; abundance: .; v_gene: TRBV14
CDR3aa: CASSQETGRGYGYTF; j_gene: TRBJ1-2; abundance: .; v_gene: TRBV14
CDR3aa: CASSFRGALAGGRQETQYF; j_gene: TRBJ2-5; abundance: .; v_gene: TRBV11-2
CDR3aa: CASSQGPGDNYGYTF; j_gene: TRBJ1-2; abundance: .; v_gene: TRBV4-2
CDR3aa: CASSVLGGQKETQYF; j_gene: TRBJ2-5; abundance: .; v_gene: TRBV7-9
CDR3aa: CASSLWDRAGETQYF; j_gene: TRBJ2-5; abundance: .; v_gene: TRBV7-2
CDR3aa: CASSLGQINTEAFF; j_gene: TRBJ1-1; abundance: .; v_gene: TRBV11-2
CDR3aa: CASSLTSRPYEQYF; j_gene: TRBJ2-7; abundance: .; v_gene: TRBV4-1
CDR3aa: CASAGRGSLNYGYTF; j_gene: TRBJ1-2; abundance: .; v_gene: TRBV2
CDR3aa: CASSKAGEYGYTF; j_gene: TRBJ1-2; abundance: .; v_gene: TRBV5-1
CDR3aa: CASARDRGGYEQYF; j_gene: TRBJ2-7; abundance: .; v_gene: TRBV5-4
CDR3aa: CASSFRDREWLGQYF; j_gene: TRBJ2-7; abundance: .; v_gene: TRBV28
CDR3aa: CVSGHPGDEQFF; j_gene: TRBJ2-1; abundance: once; v_gene: TRBV28
CDR3aa: CASSVRYEKLFF; j_gene: TRBJ1-4; abundance: .; v_gene: TRBV28
CDR3aa: CASRRDRGGPYEQYF; j_gene: TRBJ2-7; abundance: .; v_gene: TRBV5-1
CDR3aa: CASSSDSGPSYNEQFF; j_gene: TRBJ2-1; abundance: .; v_gene: TRBV27
CDR3aa: CASSQDGPSGGKGYEQYF; j_gene: TRBJ2-7; abundance: .; v_gene: TRBV4-1
CDR3aa: CASSRWAVNNEQFF; j_gene: TRBJ2-1; abundance: .; v_gene: TRBV5-8
CDR3aa: CASSELWGYTF; j_gene: TRBJ1-2; abundance: .; v_gene: TRBV25-1
CDR3aa: CASSAVRNSYNEQFF; j_gene: TRBJ2-1; abundance: .; v_gene: TRBV7-3
CDR3aa: CASSYPGITGELFF; j_gene: TRBJ2-2; abundance: .; v_gene: TRBV6-6
CDR3aa: CASSPTTGRTYEQYF; j_gene: TRBJ2-7; abundance: once; v_gene: TRBV14
CDR3aa: CASSREDRSNQPQHF; j_gene: TRBJ1-5; abundance: .; v_gene: TRBV4-2
CDR3aa: CASSPTTGHLANEQFF; j_gene: TRBJ2-1; abundance: .; v_gene: TRBV14
CDR3aa: CASRGLAGGPDTQYF; j_gene: TRBJ2-3; abundance: .; v_gene: TRBV6-5
CDR3aa: CASSSRLAATYNEQFF; j_gene: TRBJ2-1; abundance: .; v_gene: TRBV6-5
CDR3aa: CASSLWGRRGEQYF; j_gene: TRBJ2-7; abundance: .; v_gene: TRBV28
CDR3aa: CASSQGVRDEQYF; j_gene: TRBJ2-7; abundance: once; v_gene: TRBV4-1
CDR3aa: CASSYAGETQYF; j_gene: TRBJ2-5; abundance: .; v_gene: TRBV5-4
CDR3aa: CASSVAGELFF; j_gene: TRBJ2-2; abundance: few; v_gene: TRBV9